These T cell receptor beta chains were read from a single sample in a study of early T cells in non-severe SARS-CoV-2 infection. TCRdb recomputed calls from the 5' RACE reads with MiXCR, one row per CDR3 protein. The sample holds 30,000 to 35,000 distinct CDR3 sequences, around 7% seen once. Material: whole blood. The receptor set was obtained from an adult who was a healthcare worker with PCR-confirmed SARS-CoV-2 infection or an uninfected control (not recorded which). Each CDR3 is given with its conserved first and last residue. Each record gives: V gene, clone size, CDR3 length, J gene, D gene, CDR3 protein, CDR3 DNA. A D gene is named only where the DNA matches it firmly. Clone sizes are given selectively: once, few, many, or a class where the clone is expanded.

>TRBV27|many|13|TRBJ2-5|TRBD1
CASRDRDKETQYF
TGTGCCAGCCGGGACAGAGACAAAGAGACCCAGTACTTC
>TRBV25-1|NA|17|TRBJ2-3|TRBD2
CASRGLKRGSITDTQYF
TGTGCCAGCAGGGGACTAAAGCGGGGGTCGATCACAGATACGCAGTATTTT
>TRBV29-1|NA|12|TRBJ2-7|TRBD2
CSGVAGANEQYF
TGCAGCGGAGTAGCGGGAGCCAACGAGCAGTACTTC
>TRBV20-1|NA|14|TRBJ1-1|NA
CSAPRGAADTEAFF
TGCAGTGCTCCGCGGGGGGCGGCGGACACTGAAGCTTTCTTT
>TRBV20-1|medium-sized|14|TRBJ2-7|NA
CSAPWDSKAYEQYF
TGCAGTGCTCCCTGGGACTCCAAAGCCTACGAGCAGTACTTC
>TRBV6-5|few|15|TRBJ2-4|NA
CASSYSYMAKNIQYF
TGTGCCAGCAGTTATTCGTACATGGCCAAAAACATTCAGTACTTC
>TRBV20-1|many|15|TRBJ1-1|NA
CSASGQRVIGTEAFF
TGCAGTGCTTCCGGACAGCGGGTCATAGGGACTGAAGCTTTCTTT
>TRBV11-3|many|14|TRBJ2-1|NA
CASSLGSRYNEQFF
TGTGCCAGCAGCTTAGGCTCCAGATACAATGAGCAGTTCTTC
>TRBV7-9|many|11|TRBJ2-7|NA
CASSPSYEQYF
TGTGCCAGCAGCCCCTCCTACGAGCAGTACTTC
>TRBV21-1|many|16|TRBJ2-1|NA
CASSKAPIRAGNEQFF
TGTGCCAGCAGCAAAGCGCCCATCCGAGCGGGGAATGAGCAGTTCTTC
>TRBV20-1|medium-sized|15|TRBJ2-7|TRBD1
CSAREATGDWNEQYF
TGCAGTGCTAGAGAGGCGACAGGGGACTGGAACGAGCAGTACTTC
>TRBV7-6|NA|16|TRBJ2-5|TRBD1
CASSQAPRGQGQTQYF
TGTGCCAGCAGCCAGGCTCCGCGGGGACAGGGCCAAACCCAGTACTTC
>TRBV28|many|15|TRBJ2-7|TRBD2
CASRVKGGRAGEQYF
TGTGCCAGCAGAGTGAAAGGCGGGAGGGCCGGGGAGCAGTACTTC
>TRBV15|NA|16|TRBJ2-2|NA
CATSRDLPRNTGELFF
TGTGCCACCAGCAGAGATTTACCCCGAAACACCGGGGAGCTGTTTTTT
>TRBV6-5|many|16|TRBJ1-2|NA
CASSYIRERGDYGYTF
TGTGCCAGCAGTTATATAAGGGAGCGAGGTGACTATGGCTACACCTTC
>TRBV12-3/TRBV12-4|NA|14|TRBJ1-2|NA
CASSLDLRTYGYTF
TGTGCCAGCAGTTTAGATTTGAGGACATATGGCTACACCTTC
>TRBV27|many|15|TRBJ2-1|NA
CASSHQGEGYNEQFF
TGTGCCAGCAGTCATCAGGGAGAGGGCTACAATGAGCAGTTCTTC
>TRBV5-6|few|12|TRBJ2-1|NA
CASSLHTNEQFF
TGTGCCAGCAGCTTACACACCAATGAGCAGTTCTTC
>TRBV28|NA|16|TRBJ1-5|NA
CASSLMPGNSNQPQHF
TGTGCCAGCAGTTTAATGCCAGGGAATAGCAATCAGCCCCAGCATTTT
>TRBV5-1|many|13|TRBJ2-7|NA
CASSLTLSYEQYF
TGCGCCAGCAGCTTGACCCTGTCCTACGAGCAGTACTTC
>TRBV6-1|many|15|TRBJ2-1|NA
CASSEVREYNNEQFF
TGTGCCAGCAGTGAAGTACGGGAGTACAACAATGAGCAGTTCTTC
>TRBV23-1|few|15|TRBJ2-3|NA
CASSHYTGKADTQYF
TGCGCCAGCAGTCATTATACGGGAAAGGCAGATACGCAGTATTTT
>TRBV20-1|NA|14|TRBJ1-4|NA
CSARGGGGGEKLFF
TGCAGTGCTAGAGGTGGGGGAGGAGGAGAAAAACTGTTTTTT